These T cell receptor beta chains were read from a single sample in a study of blood T cell repertoires in COVID-19. Repertoires were generated with immunoSEQ multiplex PCR, while TCRdb's copy carries only in-frame clones and drops some. The sample lists 90,000 to 120,000 clones, about 91% occurring once. Sequences were obtained from peripheral blood. The receptors were sampled from a man aged 50 to 60 with active or convalescent COVID-19. Each CDR3 is given with its conserved first and last residue. The D gene is left open where the match is weak. Clone size is not always given. Where it is, it says once, few, many or a class for expanded clones.

j_call,v_call,d_call,clone_size,cdr3_nt,cdr3_aa
TRBJ2-7,TRBV12-3/TRBV12-4,-,-,TGTGCCAGCAGTTCACTAGTTGAGCAGTACTTC,CASSSLVEQYF
TRBJ1-6,TRBV6-6,-,-,TGTGCCAGCAGTCAAGACAGGCAACCTAATTCACCCCTCCACTTT,CASSQDRQPNSPLHF
TRBJ1-6,TRBV27,-,-,TGTGCCAGCAGTTTATTGAACAGGGATTCACCCCTCCACTTT,CASSLLNRDSPLHF
TRBJ2-1,TRBV4-1,TRBD2,-,TGCGCCAGCAGCCTTTCTACTAGCGGGAGGGCCCATAATGAGCAGTTCTTC,CASSLSTSGRAHNEQFF
TRBJ1-2,TRBV12-3/TRBV12-4,TRBD1,-,TGTGCCACTACAGGGGGCAGGAACTATGGCTACACCTTC,CATTGGRNYGYTF
TRBJ1-1,TRBV25-1,-,-,TGTGCCAGCAGTGAAGGAGTCAGCCGGGACACTGAAGCTTTCTTT,CASSEGVSRDTEAFF
TRBJ1-6,TRBV27,-,-,TGTGCCAGCAGTTTAGGCGGAGCAGCCCTCCACTTT,CASSLGGAALHF
TRBJ2-3,TRBV7-7,-,-,TGTGCTAGCAGCCCGGGGAGCACAGATACGCAGTATTTT,CASSPGSTDTQYF
TRBJ2-1,TRBV7-2,-,-,TGTGCCAGCAGCTTAACTCCCGTACGGGGGTACAATGAGCAGTTCTTC,CASSLTPVRGYNEQFF
TRBJ2-2,TRBV2,-,-,TGTGCCAGCAGTGACAGGCCGAACACCGGGGAGCTGTTTTTT,CASSDRPNTGELFF
TRBJ1-5,TRBV28,-,once,TGTGCCAGCAGTTTAATGGAGAGGGAACTCAATCAGCCCCAGCATTTT,CASSLMERELNQPQHF
TRBJ1-5,TRBV30,-,-,TGTGCCTGGAGTCAGAAAACCGGGCTGAAGGGGGCCCAGCATTTT,CAWSQKTGLKGAQHF
TRBJ1-1,TRBV29-1,-,-,TGCAGCGTTGTTGGGGGGGCCGGGACTGAAGCTTTCTTT,CSVVGGAGTEAFF
TRBJ1-2,TRBV6-6,TRBD1,-,TGTGCCACGACACAGGGGTACTATGGCTACACCTTC,CATTQGYYGYTF
TRBJ2-5,TRBV24-1,-,-,TGTGCCACCAGTGATCCTAGGGGCTTAAGAGAGACCCAGTACTTC,CATSDPRGLRETQYF
TRBJ1-3,TRBV7-9,TRBD1,-,TGTGCCAGCAGCTCGAGTTTCCAGGGGGACACCATATATTTT,CASSSSFQGDTIYF
TRBJ1-2,TRBV5-1,-,few,TGCGCCAGCAGCGACGGAGTTTCTGGCTACACCTTC,CASSDGVSGYTF